This T cell receptor beta chain emerged from a study of CD8+CD57+ T cells in acquired aplastic anemia. Study background: Sorted CD4+ plus CD8+ cells gave DNA averaging about 3.2 ug. Study-level points and caveats: There were approximately 27 CD8+ CDR3 sequences that occurred in both patients and controls.

As regards this clonotype: The target antigen is unknown. The germline gene is not matched at one end of the junction; a read error may be the cause.

Both TCR beta VDJ combination and CDR3 sequence profiling were carried out. Genomic DNA was the template for this profiling. TCRdb re-derived calls from the reads in MiXCR, one entry per CDR3 protein. The top ten clones hold less than 4% of a sample with hundreds of thousands of distinct CDR3 sequences, about two thirds of them seen once. The clonotype comes from a human donor in good health, serving as a control. Sequencing was carried out using sorted CD4+, CD8+, or CD8+CD57+ T cells (not recorded which) from PBMCs.

CDR3 loop: CASSVSTGTGTEAF. In DNA, the CDR3 is TGTGCCAGCAGCGTATCTACCGGGACAGGCACTGAAGCCTTC. V usage is TRBV9 and J usage is TRBJ1-2; 8 bases match TRBD1. Germline V CDR1 and CDR2: SGDLS, YYNGEE. CDR3 length: 14 amino acids. The variable domain in full, with the rest retrieved from reference TRBV9 and TRBJ1-2, is DSGVTQTPKHLITATGQRVTLRCSPRSGDLSVYWYQQSLDQGLQFLIQYYNGEERAKGNILERFSAQQFPDLHSELNLSSLELGDSALYFCASSVSTGTGTEAFGSGTRLTVV.